The 26 T cell receptor beta chains in this list originate from one sample, sequenced in a study of shared clonotypes between healthy human individuals. TCRdb keeps only in-frame clones here, not all; method: immunoSEQ multiplex PCR. The table records 1,100,000 or so clones, 78% of them present only once. The sequenced sample consisted of memory CD4+ T cells from PBMCs. Subset reported: CD45RA-negative fraction. The receptors were sampled from a man aged 18 to 35 in good health. Some clones in this sample may be carry-over from other donors' samples.

The V gene is TRBV27, the J gene TRBJ2-7; 11 nucleotides agree with TRBD2. Germline V gene sequence: CDR1 MNHEY, CDR2 SMNVEV (reference sequence). The CDR3 has 19 residues. With V trimmed by 6 bases and J by 4 bases, 20 bases remained unmatched. CDR3 amino acids: CASSQIGPHSGRGEYEQYF. In nucleotides, the CDR3 is TGTGCCAGCAGCCAAATCGGGCCTCATAGCGGGAGGGGAGAGTACGAGCAGTACTTC.

The CDR3 DNA reads TGCGCCAGCAGCCCCTCCCTAGCGGGAGAGGGTGAGCAGTTCTTC. Amino acid sequence: CASSPSLAGEGEQFF. The chain carries TRBV5-1 and TRBJ2-1; 10 bases are shared with TRBD2. J gave up 9 bases and V 4 bases, and 10 bases lay outside the gene matches. CDR1 and CDR2 from the germline V gene are SGHRS and YFSETQ. The CDR3 is 15 residues long.

The chain carries TRBV2 and TRBJ2-1; no reliable D call. The CDR3 extends over 13 amino acids. Germline V gives CDR1 SNHLY, CDR2 FYNNEI. V shed 3 bases and J shed 6 bases, with 9 bases lying between them. The CDR3 DNA sequence: TGTGCCAGCAGTGACCGGTTTCGCAATGAGCAGTTCTTC. Its translation is CASSDRFRNEQFF.

A few counts support this clone. The CDR3 bases are TGTGCCAGCAGCTTATACGGGGAGACTGAAGCTTTCTTT. Residues: CASSLYGETEAFF. The rearrangement links TRBV7-2 to TRBJ1-1; no clear D. The V end was cut by 2 bases, the J end by 5 bases, with 9 bases between. The CDR3 contains 13 residues. Germline V lookup: CDR1 SGHTA, CDR2 FQGNSA.

This clone was recorded at least ten times. This chain joins TRBV6-5 and TRBJ1-5; D is possibly TRBD1 (5 bases). The germline V and J ends were trimmed by 5 bases and 6 bases, with 14 bases remaining between them. Germline V gene data show CDR1 as MNHEY and CDR2 as SVGAGI. This CDR3 spans 14 amino acids. The CDR3 protein is CASSGRGRGQPQHF. The DNA of the CDR3 is TGTGCCAGCAGTGGTCGGGGAAGGGGTCAGCCCCAGCATTTT.

V usage is TRBV7-9 and J usage is TRBJ2-2; the D is unclear. Per the germline V gene, CDR1 is SEHNR and CDR2 is FQNEAQ (reference sequence). The CDR3 has 14 amino acids. Trimming cost V 2 bases and J 1 base, with 5 bases left between them. CDR3 bases: TGTGCCAGCAGCTTAAACAGGAACACCGGGGAGCTGTTTTTT. Translation: CASSLNRNTGELFF.

This chain joins TRBV19 and TRBJ2-3, with 10 bases lining up with TRBD2. The V segment lost 5 bases and the J segment 4 bases; nucleotides outside the gene matches: 15. Germline CDR1 is LNHDA and CDR2 is SQIVND (reference sequence). The CDR3 has 18 amino acids. CDR3 DNA sequence: TGTGCCAGTAGTCTCACTAGGAGCGGGAGGGCCGTCGCAGATACGCAGTATTTT. Its translation is CASSLTRSGRAVADTQYF.

Written as DNA, the CDR3 is TGTGCCAGCAGCCAAGGGGCCAGGGGAGACGCAGATACGCAGTATTTT. Protein product: CASSQGARGDADTQYF. The chain is built from TRBV14 and TRBJ2-3; D might be TRBD1 (6 bases). This CDR3 has 16 residues. Between the trimmed V and J ends, which lost 1 base and 4 bases, there was a span of 15 bases. From germline, CDR1 is SGHDN and CDR2 FVKESK.

This chain connects TRBV14 to TRBJ1-2; TRBD1 is a possible D gene (6 bases). CDR3 length equals 14 residues. Germline CDR1 SGHDN, CDR2 FVKESK. V was clipped by 4 bases and J by 3 bases, with 12 bases between them. CDR3 bases: TGTGCCAGCAGCCCCACGACAGGCCACTATGGCTACACCTTC. It encodes CASSPTTGHYGYTF.

The table lists this clone with a count of one. J is TRBJ2-1 and V is TRBV7-2; D tentatively fits TRBD1 or TRBD2 (5 bases each). In germline, CDR1 is SGHTA, CDR2 FQGNSA. V was cut by 4 bases and J by 15 bases, with 13 bases left in between. The length of the CDR3 is 11 residues. The CDR3 region is CASSSGASLFF. The DNA of the CDR3 is TGTGCCAGCAGCTCCGGGGCTAGCCTGTTCTTC.

V is TRBV29-1 and J is TRBJ2-1; 8 bases are shared with TRBD2. V lost 4 bases, J lost 0 bases, and 5 bases stayed unmatched. The CDR3 spans 15 residues. Germline CDR1 is SQVTM and CDR2 is ANQGSEA. The CDR3: CSVARGGYSYNEQFF. The CDR3 DNA follows: TGCAGCGTTGCCCGGGGGGGGTACTCCTACAATGAGCAGTTCTTC.

The chain employs TRBV6-1 and TRBJ1-2; D unresolved. Per germline, CDR1 MNHNS and CDR2 SASEGT. CDR3 length equals 13 residues. Trimming shortened V by 7 bases and J by 4 bases, and 13 bases separated the two germline ends. The chain's CDR3 is CASMAALVYGYTF. In nucleotides, the CDR3 is TGTGCCAGCATGGCAGCCCTCGTCTATGGCTACACCTTC.

The CDR3 nucleotides read TGTGCCAGCAGCTTGGGTCCTCGGACTAGCGTCACAGATACGCAGTATTTT. Residues: CASSLGPRTSVTDTQYF. V usage is TRBV5-4 and J usage is TRBJ2-3; 9 nucleotides align to TRBD2. This CDR3 region has 17 residues. Germline V gene data show CDR1 as SGHNT and CDR2 as YYREEE (reference sequence). The V and J ends lost 0 bases and 2 bases, in that order; junction bases with no gene match: 7.

The chain is built from TRBV14 and TRBJ1-1, with D uncertain. The germline V and J ends were trimmed by 3 bases and 4 bases, with 18 bases remaining between them. Germline V gene data show CDR1 as SGHDN and CDR2 as FVKESK. There are 16 residues in the CDR3. CDR3 nucleotide sequence: TGTGCCAGCAGCCAGGGTGGCAAACTCTCGGGCACTGAAGCTTTCTTT. Protein sequence: CASSQGGKLSGTEAFF.

This chain joins TRBV18 and TRBJ1-1; 9 nucleotides align to TRBD1. Trimming removed 5 bases from V and 7 bases from J; junction bases left unmatched: 8. The CDR3 sequence is 14 residues long. Germline CDR1 is KGHSH and CDR2 is LQKENI. The CDR3 reads CASSMQTGGHEAFF. CDR3 coding DNA: TGTGCCAGCTCAATGCAGACAGGGGGACATGAAGCTTTCTTT.

The chain couples TRBV7-2 to TRBJ1-5; D not certain. The length of the CDR3 is 14 residues. Germline V gene lookup returns CDR1 SGHTA and CDR2 FQGNSA. V lost 5 bases and J 1 base, leaving 9 bases between the germline ends. The chain's CDR3 is CASSPGRSNQPQHF. In DNA form, the CDR3 reads TGTGCCAGCAGCCCGGGAAGAAGCAATCAGCCCCAGCATTTT.

The V call is TRBV5-1, the J call TRBJ2-4; 11 nucleotides align to TRBD2. Germline loops: CDR1 SGHRS, CDR2 YFSETQ. The CDR3 extends over 17 amino acids. With V trimmed by 2 bases and J by 0 bases, 4 bases remained unmatched. CDR3 sequence: CASSLGTSGIAKNIQYF. The DNA of the CDR3 is TGCGCCAGCAGCTTAGGGACTAGCGGCATAGCCAAAAACATTCAGTACTTC.

This clone appeared once. This rearrangement joins TRBV6-6 to TRBJ1-1; D remains ambiguous. The CDR3 totals 13 residues. With 6 bases removed from V and 3 bases from J, the gap between germline ends came to 11 bases. The germline V gene encodes CDR1 MNHNY and CDR2 SVGAGI (reference sequence). CDR3 sequence reads: CASRLGGDTEAFF. The CDR3 DNA follows: TGTGCCAGCAGGTTAGGTGGGGACACTGAAGCTTTCTTT.

The V call is TRBV6-5, the J call TRBJ2-7, with 9 bases lining up with TRBD2. This CDR3 is 14 amino acids long. Germline trimming cut 9 bases from V and 6 bases from J; bases unmatched to any gene: 12. Germline V gene data show CDR1 as MNHEY and CDR2 as SVGAGI. The CDR3 DNA is TGTGCCAGTGGGGCGGGAGGGCCGTTTAGCGAGCAGTACTTC. It translates to CASGAGGPFSEQYF.

V and J are TRBV5-5 and TRBJ2-7; D is unclear. Germline CDR1 is SGHKS and CDR2 is YYEKEE (reference sequence). The CDR3 has 14 residues. V dropped 0 bases and J dropped 0 bases, with 7 bases sitting between them. CDR3 sequence: CASSLVSASYEQYF. The CDR3 nucleotides are TGTGCCAGCAGCTTGGTGTCAGCCTCCTACGAGCAGTACTTC.

V usage is TRBV19 and J usage is TRBJ2-1; 10 bases line up with TRBD1. Germline V lookup: CDR1 LNHDA, CDR2 SQIVND (reference sequence). This CDR3 is 16 amino acids long. J gave up 1 base and V 7 bases, and 7 bases lay outside the gene matches. This CDR3 reads CASMGRDRGSYNEQFF. As DNA, the CDR3 is TGTGCCAGTATGGGGCGGGACAGGGGTTCCTACAATGAGCAGTTCTTC. Full variable domain (remainder filled in from reference TRBV19 and TRBJ2-1): DGGITQSPKYLFRKEGQNVTLSCEQNLNHDAMYWYRQDPGQGLRLIYYSQIVNDFQKGDIAEGYSVSREKKESFPLTVTSAQKNPTAFYLCASMGRDRGSYNEQFFGPGTRLTVL.

The rearrangement uses TRBV7-8 and TRBJ1-1, with no clear D. Germline V gene lookup returns CDR1 SGHVS and CDR2 FQNEAQ. V lost 1 base and J 8 bases, leaving 8 bases between the germline ends. This CDR3 is built from 12 residues. The CDR3 region has the DNA TGTGCCAGCAGCTTAGACATGATCGAAGCTTTCTTT. Encoded protein: CASSLDMIEAFF.

The chain uses TRBV11-2 and TRBJ2-1; TRBD2 agrees at 11 bases. Germline V gives CDR1 SGHAT, CDR2 FQNNGV. This CDR3 region has 17 residues. J lost 9 bases, V lost 5 bases, and 15 bases had no gene match. The CDR3 sequence: CASSPSLGTSGRGEQFF. The CDR3 DNA sequence: TGTGCCAGCAGCCCCTCCTTAGGGACTAGCGGACGGGGTGAGCAGTTCTTC.

This clone was counted between two and nine times. The chain employs TRBV7-2 and TRBJ1-5; no clear D gene. This CDR3 is built from 16 residues. Trimming removed 2 bases at V and 0 bases at J, with 11 bases between. Germline CDR1 SGHTA, CDR2 FQGNSA. This CDR3 reads CASSLRAGDSNQPQHF. The CDR3 DNA follows: TGTGCCAGCAGCTTAAGGGCAGGTGATAGCAATCAGCCCCAGCATTTT.

The chain employs TRBV27 and TRBJ2-2; 13 nucleotides match TRBD2. CDR3 length: 17 amino acids. From germline, CDR1 is MNHEY and CDR2 SMNVEV (reference sequence). Here the CDR3 DNA reads TGTGGAGACACCCTGACTAGCGGGAGGCCCCACACCGGGGAGCTGTTTTTT. Translation gives CGDTLTSGRPHTGELFF.

With regard to this clone: Other DNA sequences within the sample encode an identical CDR3. The chain employs TRBV7-3 and TRBJ2-2; no clear D. The germline gives CDR1 SGHTA, CDR2 FQGTGA. Trimming took 2 bases from V and 2 from J, leaving 6 bases between them. The CDR3 is 14 amino acids. In nucleotides, the CDR3 is TGTGCCAGCAGCTTACACTCAAACACCGGGGAGCTGTTTTTT. Its protein product is CASSLHSNTGELFF.